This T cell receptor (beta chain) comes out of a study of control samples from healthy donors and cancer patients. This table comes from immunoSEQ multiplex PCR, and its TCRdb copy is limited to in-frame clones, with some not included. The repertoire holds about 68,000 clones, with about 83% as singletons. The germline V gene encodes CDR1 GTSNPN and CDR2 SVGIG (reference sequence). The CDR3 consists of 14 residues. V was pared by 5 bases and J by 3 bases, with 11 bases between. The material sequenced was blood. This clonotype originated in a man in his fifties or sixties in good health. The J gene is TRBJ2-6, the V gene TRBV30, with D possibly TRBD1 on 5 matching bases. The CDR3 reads CAWEQDRGANVLTF. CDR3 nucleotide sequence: TGTGCCTGGGAACAGGACCGTGGGGCCAACGTCCTGACTTTC.